This entry is about one T cell receptor beta chain. In this sample, this clone turned up many times. Its antigen is currently not known. A read error is possible here, since a much larger clone lies one base away. Library construction relied on PCR. Sequencing was performed on an Illumina HiSeq 4000. High-throughput sequencing was used to profile the CDR3 region of the TCR beta-chain in every patient. Per the source publication's procedure: The researchers built a classifier to tell apart papillary thyroid cancer patients with distant metastasis, based on CDR3 differences among clinicopathological groups. The Shannon index was used to measure repertoire diversity, and the Morisita-Horn index was used to measure how similar tumor and blood repertoires were. Using fastp at Q25 and MiXCR, TCRdb reprocessed the public reads and kept productive beta chains. The V and J calls follow TCRdb's processing rather than the paper's. The sample table records about 15,000 clones; approximately 23% of these occur just once. In total, the top ten clones hold roughly an eighth of the sample.

The germline V gene specifies SNHLY as CDR1 and FYNNEI as CDR2. Including the terminal cysteine and phenylalanine, the CDR3 comprises 14 residues. The entry retains the CDR3 DNA only, 42 bases that are in frame from base 1. Deletion took 3 bases off V and 4 bases off J, with a span of 12 bases between the germline ends. The sample originates from a study of metastatic and nonmetastatic thyroid tumors (dated by TCRdb to between 2020 and 2021). For the study in its entirety: The researchers compared repertoires between peripheral blood samples and tumor or nodule tissue samples from patients with malignant or benign thyroid disease.

Findings and caveats that apply to the study as a whole: In both blood and tumor samples, TCR beta diversity was reported to be significantly higher in malignant tumors than in benign nodules.

No patient had received any treatment before thyroid surgery. The study retrospectively analysed patient clinical samples collected from the early 2010s to the late 2010s using T-cell receptor beta sequencing. Recombination joined TRBV2 with TRBJ2-5, and possibly TRBD2, on 6 matching bases. This receptor was identified in a female donor with papillary thyroid cancer or a benign thyroid nodule (not recorded which). Some clones in this sample may be carry-over from other donors' samples. Sequencing input: tumor tissue. The nucleotide sequence reads as follows: TGTGCCAGCAGTGATGCGGGACTTGGAGAGACCCAGTACTTC. This is translated as CASSDAGLGETQYF.